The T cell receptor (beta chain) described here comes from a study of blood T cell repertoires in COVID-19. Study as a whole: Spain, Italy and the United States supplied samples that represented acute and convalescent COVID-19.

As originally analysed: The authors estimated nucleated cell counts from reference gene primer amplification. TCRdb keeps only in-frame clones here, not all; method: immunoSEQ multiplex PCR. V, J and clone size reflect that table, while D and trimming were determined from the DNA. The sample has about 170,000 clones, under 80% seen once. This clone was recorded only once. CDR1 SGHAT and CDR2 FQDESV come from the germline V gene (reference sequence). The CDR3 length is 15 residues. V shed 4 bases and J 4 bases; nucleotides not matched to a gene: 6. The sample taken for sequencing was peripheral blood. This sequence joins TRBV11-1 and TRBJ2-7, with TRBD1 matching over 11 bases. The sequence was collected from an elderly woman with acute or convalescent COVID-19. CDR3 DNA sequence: TGTGCCAGCAGCTCGGGACAGGGGGTTTTTTACGAGCAGTACTTC. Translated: CASSSGQGVFYEQYF.